The clone carrying this T cell receptor beta chain was counted a few times. Then a second PCR, running about 6 to 12 cycles, was carried out with a sample-barcoded 5' primer and a J-beta primer mix. Each cDNA was tagged by a template-switch adaptor containing 12 random nucleotides. Samples each returned at least 2.5 million CDR3-containing paired-end reads. TCRdb itself ran the 5' RACE reads through MiXCR, one entry per CDR3 protein. The repertoire has over 500,000 distinct CDR3 sequences, about 28% of them found once; the top ten carry approximately 4%. The sample is drawn from a study of blood T cells in healthy people across ages. Study summary: About one barcoded TCR beta cDNA was captured per two T cells.

There are 13 residues in the CDR3. Trimming cost V 3 bases and J 2 bases, with 6 bases left between them. Looked up from germline, CDR1 is ENHRY and CDR2 is SYGVKD. This same sample was also part of a study on T cells of mothers and their children. That study reports: Donation came from a few healthy Caucasian mothers together with their six children.

The clonotype was recovered from a boy between 2 and 15 years old in good health. The chain joins TRBV10-3 to TRBJ2-3; D is unclear. Sample: blood. The CDR3 nucleotides are TGTGCCATCAGTGATACCCCCACAGATACGCAGTATTTT. It encodes CAISDTPTDTQYF.